The rows below give T cell receptor beta chains drawn from one sample of a study of cytomegalovirus exposure and HLA in healthy donors. Produced via immunoSEQ multiplex PCR; TCRdb's table is partial and in-frame only. The sample table includes about 170,000 clones. Sequenced material: PBMCs. The receptors were sampled from a woman aged 60-70 years in good health and CMV-seronegative. CDR3s include the opening cysteine and the closing phenylalanine or tryptophan. The D gene is left open where the match is weak.

J gene,D gene,CDR3 length,V gene,CDR3 DNA,CDR3 protein
TRBJ2-3,NA,16,TRBV5-4,TGTGCCAGCAGCCCGATCAGAGTGGGCGGCACAGATACGCAGTATTTT,CASSPIRVGGTDTQYF
TRBJ1-1,TRBD1,17,TRBV5-1,TGCGCCAGCAGTTTTATGAGCCCAACAGGGGTGGGCACTGAAGCTTTCTTT,CASSFMSPTGVGTEAFF
TRBJ2-7,TRBD1,14,TRBV27,TGTGCCAGCCATCGCCGGGGACAGCCCTACGAGCAGTACTTC,CASHRRGQPYEQYF
TRBJ1-5,NA,15,TRBV9,TGTGCCAGCAGCAGATCCGGGGATACACGGGAGCCCCAGCATTTT,CASSRSGDTREPQHF
TRBJ2-2,TRBD2,17,TRBV9,TGTGCCAGCAGCGAGCCGCGGGCGGGAGGGACCACCGGGGAGCTGTTTTTT,CASSEPRAGGTTGELFF
TRBJ1-2,TRBD1,15,TRBV2,TGTGCCAGCAGTGAACGAGGGACAGGGTCCCCCGGCTACACCTTC,CASSERGTGSPGYTF
TRBJ2-5,TRBD1,15,TRBV2,TGTGCCAGCAGTGAATACGAGGGGGCCCCAGAGACCCAGTACTTC,CASSEYEGAPETQYF
TRBJ2-1,TRBD2,15,TRBV2,TGTGCCAGCAGTGAAGAGGCTAGCGGGGGGAGAGGACAGTTCTTC,CASSEEASGGRGQFF
TRBJ2-1,NA,16,TRBV4-2,TGTGCCAGCAGCCAAGGTGCAAGCGGAAACAACAATGAGCAGTTCTTC,CASSQGASGNNNEQFF
TRBJ1-1,NA,14,TRBV4-3,TGCGCCAGCAGCCAAGGTTACATGAACACTGAAGCTTTCTTT,CASSQGYMNTEAFF